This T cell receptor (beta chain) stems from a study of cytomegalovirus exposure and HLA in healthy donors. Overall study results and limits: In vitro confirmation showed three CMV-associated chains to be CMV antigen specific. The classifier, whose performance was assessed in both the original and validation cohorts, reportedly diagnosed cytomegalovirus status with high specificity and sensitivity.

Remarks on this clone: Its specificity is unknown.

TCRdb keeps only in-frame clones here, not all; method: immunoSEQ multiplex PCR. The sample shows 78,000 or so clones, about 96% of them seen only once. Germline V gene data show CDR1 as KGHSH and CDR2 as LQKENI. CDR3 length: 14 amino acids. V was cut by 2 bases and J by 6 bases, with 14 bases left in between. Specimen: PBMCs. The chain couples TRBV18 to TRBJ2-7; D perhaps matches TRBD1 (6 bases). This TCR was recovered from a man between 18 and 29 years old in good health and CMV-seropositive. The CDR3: CASSPGGGRSEQYF. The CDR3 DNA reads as TGTGCCAGCTCACCAGGGGGCGGCCGGTCCGAGCAGTACTTC.